This is a list of T cell receptor beta chains from one sample in a study of blood T cell repertoires in COVID-19. Libraries were prepared by immunoSEQ multiplex PCR; TCRdb keeps only in-frame clonotypes and omits some of them. The data contain around 190,000 clones, around 80% of them seen just once; the ten biggest clones take up roughly 13%. The sequenced sample was peripheral blood. Source of these receptors: a human donor in a cohort sampled during active COVID-19. The CDR3 runs from the conserved cysteine through the conserved F or W. A D gene is named only where the DNA matches it firmly. Only some rows state a clone size, as once, few, many or a class for expanded clones.

clone size	V gene	D gene	J gene	CDR3 protein	CDR3 DNA
-	TRBV10-3	TRBD2	TRBJ2-3	CAISALAGGLADTQYF	TGTGCCATCAGTGCCTTAGCGGGAGGTCTGGCAGATACGCAGTATTTT
few	TRBV27	-	TRBJ2-7	CASSITQGASSYEQYF	TGTGCCAGCAGTATCACGCAAGGAGCGAGCTCCTACGAGCAGTACTTC
-	TRBV27	-	TRBJ2-1	CASSSTLGAKTYNEQFF	TGTGCCAGCAGTTCCACCCTAGGAGCGAAAACCTACAATGAGCAGTTCTTC
-	TRBV13	TRBD1	TRBJ2-7	CASSPKDRGRLEQYF	TGTGCCAGCAGTCCTAAGGACAGGGGGCGTCTCGAGCAGTACTTC
-	TRBV5-1	-	TRBJ2-3	CASSFGGGTGTDTQYF	TGCGCCAGCAGCTTTGGGGGCGGGACAGGCACAGATACGCAGTATTTT
-	TRBV5-6	-	TRBJ1-5	CASSFGRGQPQHF	TGTGCCAGCAGCTTTGGCAGGGGACAGCCCCAGCATTTT
-	TRBV19	TRBD2	TRBJ2-1	CASSIASGFPYNEQFF	TGTGCCAGTAGTATAGCTAGCGGTTTTCCCTACAATGAGCAGTTCTTC
-	TRBV18	-	TRBJ1-2	CASSRSSGSGYVGGYTF	TGTGCCAGCTCACGTTCCTCAGGGTCGGGCTATGTCGGAGGCTACACCTTC
-	TRBV7-2	-	TRBJ2-5	CASSLSGFRETQYF	TGTGCCAGCAGCTTATCTGGGTTCAGGGAGACCCAGTACTTC
-	TRBV29-1	TRBD2	TRBJ2-1	CSVVKRETNNEQFF	TGCAGCGTTGTCAAGCGGGAGACTAACAATGAGCAGTTCTTC
-	TRBV5-5	TRBD2	TRBJ2-5	CASSPGTSGSETQYF	TGTGCCAGCAGCCCAGGGACTAGCGGGAGCGAGACCCAGTACTTC
many	TRBV7-9	TRBD2	TRBJ2-7	CASSTQTSGRSYEQYF	TGTGCCAGCAGTACGCAGACTAGCGGGAGGTCCTACGAGCAGTACTTC
-	TRBV6-1	TRBD1	TRBJ2-7	CASSERTGFYEQYF	TGTGCCAGCAGTGAAAGGACAGGATTCTACGAGCAGTACTTC
-	TRBV15	TRBD2	TRBJ2-2	CATSRESGANTGELFF	TGTGCCACCAGCAGAGAAAGCGGGGCTAACACCGGGGAGCTGTTTTTT
-	TRBV11-2	-	TRBJ1-1	CASTLRQQNTEAFF	TGTGCCAGCACCCTGAGACAGCAGAACACTGAAGCTTTCTTT
-	TRBV7-2	TRBD2	TRBJ2-5	CASRLAGLAGGGQETQYF	TGTGCCAGCAGGCTGGCGGGACTAGCGGGAGGGGGGCAAGAGACCCAGTACTTC
once	TRBV6-5	TRBD2	TRBJ2-1	CASSYSILAGTNEQFF	TGTGCCAGCAGTTACTCGATACTAGCGGGAACGAATGAGCAGTTCTTC
-	TRBV25-1	-	TRBJ1-4	CASSEPGEEKLFF	TGTGCCAGCAGTGAACCAGGGGAGGAAAAACTGTTTTTT
few	TRBV9	-	TRBJ1-5	CASSVGPAGQPQHF	TGTGCCAGCAGCGTAGGCCCTGCGGGACAGCCCCAGCATTTT
-	TRBV5-1	TRBD1	TRBJ2-7	CASSLGHRDSSYEQYF	TGCGCCAGCAGCTTGGGACACCGGGACAGTTCCTACGAGCAGTACTTC
-	TRBV19	-	TRBJ1-2	CASKRGRNYGYTF	TGTGCCAGTAAGAGGGGGAGAAACTATGGCTACACCTTC
once	TRBV7-7	-	TRBJ2-5	CASSSGRVGGQETQYF	TGTGCCAGCAGCTCGGGCAGGGTAGGGGGCCAAGAGACCCAGTACTTC
-	TRBV5-3	TRBD2	TRBJ2-7	CARSQLAGGSYEQYF	TGTGCCAGAAGCCAACTAGCGGGAGGATCCTACGAGCAGTACTTC
-	TRBV6-1	-	TRBJ1-6	CASSERGISAPLHF	TGTGCCAGCAGTGAAAGGGGGATTTCGGCACCCCTCCACTTT
-	TRBV24-1	-	TRBJ2-1	CATSDLKARASSYNEQFF	TGTGCCACCAGTGATCTTAAGGCAAGAGCGAGCTCCTACAATGAGCAGTTCTTC
once	TRBV4-1	-	TRBJ2-1	CASSQIRGKNEQFF	TGCGCCAGCAGCCAAATCCGGGGTAAGAATGAGCAGTTCTTC
-	TRBV27	-	TRBJ2-5	CASGREGQETQYF	TGTGCCAGCGGCCGTGAGGGCCAAGAGACCCAGTACTTC
-	TRBV19	-	TRBJ1-5	CASSTSGGNQPQHF	TGTGCCAGTAGTACGTCAGGGGGCAATCAGCCCCAGCATTTT
-	TRBV7-9	-	TRBJ2-5	CASSRDLGTQYF	TGTGCCAGCAGCCGAGATCTTGGGACCCAGTACTTC
-	TRBV7-9	TRBD2	TRBJ2-1	CASTYSGYNEQFF	TGTGCCAGCACCTATAGCGGGTACAATGAGCAGTTCTTC
-	TRBV24-1	TRBD1	TRBJ2-7	CATSDARGKFYEQYF	TGTGCCACCAGTGACGCCAGGGGGAAATTTTACGAGCAGTACTTC
few	TRBV15	TRBD1	TRBJ2-6	CATSTTGHLSGANVLTF	TGTGCCACCAGCACGACAGGGCACCTCTCTGGGGCCAACGTCCTGACTTTC
-	TRBV7-8	-	TRBJ1-5	CASGGSEPQHF	TGTGCCAGCGGAGGAAGTGAGCCCCAGCATTTT
few	TRBV2	-	TRBJ2-7	CASSRDTGAYEQYF	TGTGCCAGCAGTCGGGACACCGGAGCCTACGAGCAGTACTTC
-	TRBV7-9	-	TRBJ1-1	CASRETGTEAFF	TGTGCCAGCAGGGAGACGGGGACTGAAGCTTTCTTT
-	TRBV7-2	-	TRBJ2-7	CASSLTGGSSYEQYF	TGTGCCAGCAGCTTGACCGGCGGAAGCTCCTACGAGCAGTACTTC
-	TRBV18	-	TRBJ2-7	CASSPRSSYEQYF	TGTGCCAGCTCACCACGGAGCTCCTACGAGCAGTACTTC